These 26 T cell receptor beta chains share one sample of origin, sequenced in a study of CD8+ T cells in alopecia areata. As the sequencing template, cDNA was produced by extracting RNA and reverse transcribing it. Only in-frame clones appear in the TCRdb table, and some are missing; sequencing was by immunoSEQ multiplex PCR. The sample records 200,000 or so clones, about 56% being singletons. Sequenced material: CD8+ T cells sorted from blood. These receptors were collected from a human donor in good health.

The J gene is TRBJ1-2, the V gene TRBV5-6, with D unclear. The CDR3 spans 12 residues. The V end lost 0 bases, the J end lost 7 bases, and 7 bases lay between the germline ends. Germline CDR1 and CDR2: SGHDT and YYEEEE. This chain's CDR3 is CASSLARGGYTF. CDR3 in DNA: TGTGCCAGCAGCTTGGCCCGGGGTGGCTACACCTTC.

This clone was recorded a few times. The CDR3 loop is CASSFGGGTEAFF. Written as DNA, the CDR3 is TGCGCCAGCAGCTTCGGGGGTGGGACTGAAGCTTTCTTT. The J gene is TRBJ1-1, the V gene TRBV5-1; tentatively, D is TRBD1 (5 bases). The CDR3 spans 13 residues. Germline V CDR1 and CDR2: SGHRS, YFSETQ. Trimming cost V 2 bases and J 5 bases, with 10 bases left between them.

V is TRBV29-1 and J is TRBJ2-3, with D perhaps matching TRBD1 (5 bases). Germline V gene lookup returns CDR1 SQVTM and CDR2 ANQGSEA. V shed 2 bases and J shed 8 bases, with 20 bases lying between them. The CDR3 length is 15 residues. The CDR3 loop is CSVEWVQEPPGTQYF. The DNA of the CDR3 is TGCAGCGTTGAATGGGTACAGGAACCCCCGGGTACGCAGTATTTT.

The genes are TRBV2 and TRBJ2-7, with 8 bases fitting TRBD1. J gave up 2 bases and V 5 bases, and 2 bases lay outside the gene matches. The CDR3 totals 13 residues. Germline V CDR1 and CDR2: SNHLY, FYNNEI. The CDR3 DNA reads TGTGCCAGCAGTCAGGGGGCTCCCTACGAGCAGTACTTC. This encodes CASSQGAPYEQYF.

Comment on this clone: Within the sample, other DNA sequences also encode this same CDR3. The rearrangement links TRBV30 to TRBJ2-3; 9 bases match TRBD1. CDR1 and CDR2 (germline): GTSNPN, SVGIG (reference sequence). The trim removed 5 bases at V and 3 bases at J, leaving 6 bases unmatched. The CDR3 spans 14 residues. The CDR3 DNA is TGTGCCTGGTCTCCGGGACAGGGTACAGATACGCAGTATTTT. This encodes CAWSPGQGTDTQYF.

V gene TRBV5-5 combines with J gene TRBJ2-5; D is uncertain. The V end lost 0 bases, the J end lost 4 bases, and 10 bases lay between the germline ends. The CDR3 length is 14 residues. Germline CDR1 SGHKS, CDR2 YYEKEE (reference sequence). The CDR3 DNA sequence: TGTGCCAGCAGCTTGGGCCTTTGGGGAGAGACCCAGTACTTC. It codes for CASSLGLWGETQYF.

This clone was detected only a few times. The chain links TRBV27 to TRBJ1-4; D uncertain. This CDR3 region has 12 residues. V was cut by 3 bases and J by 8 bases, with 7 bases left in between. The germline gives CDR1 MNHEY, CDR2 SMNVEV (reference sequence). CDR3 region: CASSFPWEKLFF. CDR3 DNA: TGTGCCAGCAGTTTCCCTTGGGAAAAACTGTTTTTT.

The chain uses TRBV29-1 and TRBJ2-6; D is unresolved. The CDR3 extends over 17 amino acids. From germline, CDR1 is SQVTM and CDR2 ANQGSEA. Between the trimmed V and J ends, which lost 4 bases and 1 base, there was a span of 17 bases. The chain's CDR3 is CSVVQFEGRSGANVLTF. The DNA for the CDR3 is TGCAGCGTTGTCCAGTTCGAAGGTCGATCTGGGGCCAACGTCCTGACTTTC.

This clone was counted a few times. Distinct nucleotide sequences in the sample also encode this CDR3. The CDR3: CASSFGSETQYF. DNA of the CDR3: TGTGCCAGCAGCTTCGGGTCCGAGACCCAGTACTTC. This chain connects TRBV13 to TRBJ2-5; D gene unclear. The CDR3 spans 12 residues. V was trimmed by 3 bases and J by 5 bases, leaving 7 bases between them. Germline CDR1 is PRHDT and CDR2 is FYEKMQ (reference sequence).

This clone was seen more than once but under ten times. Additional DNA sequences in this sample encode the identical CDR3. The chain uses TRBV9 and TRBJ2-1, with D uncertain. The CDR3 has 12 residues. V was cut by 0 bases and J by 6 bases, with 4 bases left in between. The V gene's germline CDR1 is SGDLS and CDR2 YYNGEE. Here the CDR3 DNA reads TGTGCCAGCAGCGTAGGAACCAATGAGCAGTTCTTC. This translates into CASSVGTNEQFF.

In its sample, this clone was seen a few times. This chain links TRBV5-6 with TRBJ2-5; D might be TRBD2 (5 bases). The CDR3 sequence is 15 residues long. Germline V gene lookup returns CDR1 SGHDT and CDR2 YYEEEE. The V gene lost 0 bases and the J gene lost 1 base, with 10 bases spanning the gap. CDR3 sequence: CASSLASGFQETQYF. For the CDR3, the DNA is TGTGCCAGCAGCTTGGCCTCGGGGTTCCAAGAGACCCAGTACTTC.

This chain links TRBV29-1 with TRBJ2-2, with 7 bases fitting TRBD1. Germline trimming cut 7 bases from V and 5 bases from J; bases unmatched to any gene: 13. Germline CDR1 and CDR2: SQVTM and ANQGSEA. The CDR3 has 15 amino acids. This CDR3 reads CSAAGTAISTGELFF. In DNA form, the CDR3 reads TGCAGCGCTGCCGGGACAGCGATATCTACCGGGGAGCTGTTTTTT.

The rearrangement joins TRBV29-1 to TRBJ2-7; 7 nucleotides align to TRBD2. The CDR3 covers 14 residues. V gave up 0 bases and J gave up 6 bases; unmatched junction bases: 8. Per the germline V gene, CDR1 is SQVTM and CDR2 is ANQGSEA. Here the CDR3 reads CSVEDPVSGGEQYF. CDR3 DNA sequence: TGCAGCGTTGAAGACCCTGTATCGGGGGGCGAGCAGTACTTC.

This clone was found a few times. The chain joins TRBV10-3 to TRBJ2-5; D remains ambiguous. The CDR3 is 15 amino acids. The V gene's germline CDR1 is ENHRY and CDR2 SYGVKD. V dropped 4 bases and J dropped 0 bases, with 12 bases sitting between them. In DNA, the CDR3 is TGTGCCATCAGTGGTGACCGTGACAACCAAGAGACCCAGTACTTC. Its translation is CAISGDRDNQETQYF.

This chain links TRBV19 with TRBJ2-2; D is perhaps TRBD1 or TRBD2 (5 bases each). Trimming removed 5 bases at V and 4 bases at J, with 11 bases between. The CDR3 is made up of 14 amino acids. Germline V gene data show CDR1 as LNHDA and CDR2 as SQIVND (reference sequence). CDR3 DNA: TGTGCCAGTAGTCCGAGAGGGACCACCGGGGAGCTGTTTTTT. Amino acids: CASSPRGTTGELFF.

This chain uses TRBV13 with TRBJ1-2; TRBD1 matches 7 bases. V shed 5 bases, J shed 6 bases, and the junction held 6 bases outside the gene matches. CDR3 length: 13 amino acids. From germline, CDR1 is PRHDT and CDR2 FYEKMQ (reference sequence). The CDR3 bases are TGTGCCAGCAGCCCACAGGGGAAGGATGGCTACACCTTC. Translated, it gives CASSPQGKDGYTF. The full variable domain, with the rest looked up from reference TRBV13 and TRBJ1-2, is AAGVIQSPRHLIKEKRETATLKCYPIPRHDTVYWYQQGPGQDPQFLISFYEKMQSDKGSIPDRFSAQQFSDYHSELNMSSLELGDSALYFCASSPQGKDGYTFGSGTRLTVV.

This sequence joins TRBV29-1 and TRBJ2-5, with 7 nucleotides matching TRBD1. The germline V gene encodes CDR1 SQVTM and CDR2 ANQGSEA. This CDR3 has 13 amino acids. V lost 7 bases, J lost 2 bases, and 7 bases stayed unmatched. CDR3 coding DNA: TGCAGCGCCTTTACAGGGGAGCAAGAGACCCAGTACTTC. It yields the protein CSAFTGEQETQYF.

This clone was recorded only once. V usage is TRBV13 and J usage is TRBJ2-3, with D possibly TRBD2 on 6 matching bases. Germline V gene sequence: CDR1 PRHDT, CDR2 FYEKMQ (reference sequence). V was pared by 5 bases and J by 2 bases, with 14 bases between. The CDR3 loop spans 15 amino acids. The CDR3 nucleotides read TGTGCCAGCAGCCCCTCTAGCGCACACACAGATACGCAGTATTTT. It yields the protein CASSPSSAHTDTQYF.

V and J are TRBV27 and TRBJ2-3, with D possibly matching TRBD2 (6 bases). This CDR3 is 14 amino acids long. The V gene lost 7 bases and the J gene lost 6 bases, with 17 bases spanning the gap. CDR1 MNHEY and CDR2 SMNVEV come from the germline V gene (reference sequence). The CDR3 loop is CASTPGLRFDTQYF. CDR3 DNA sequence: TGTGCCAGCACCCCGGGACTCCGGTTTGATACGCAGTATTTT.

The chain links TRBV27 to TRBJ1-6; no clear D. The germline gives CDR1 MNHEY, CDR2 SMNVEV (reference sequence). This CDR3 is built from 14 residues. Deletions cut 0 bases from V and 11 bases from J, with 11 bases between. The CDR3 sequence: CASSLSRGLAPLHF. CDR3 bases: TGTGCCAGCAGTTTATCGCGGGGTTTAGCACCCCTCCACTTT.

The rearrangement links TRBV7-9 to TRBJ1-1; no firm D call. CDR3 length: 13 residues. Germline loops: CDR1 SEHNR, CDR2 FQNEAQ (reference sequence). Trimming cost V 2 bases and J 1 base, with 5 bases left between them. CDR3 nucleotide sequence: TGTGCCAGCAGCTTAATCTCGAACACTGAAGCTTTCTTT. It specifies CASSLISNTEAFF.

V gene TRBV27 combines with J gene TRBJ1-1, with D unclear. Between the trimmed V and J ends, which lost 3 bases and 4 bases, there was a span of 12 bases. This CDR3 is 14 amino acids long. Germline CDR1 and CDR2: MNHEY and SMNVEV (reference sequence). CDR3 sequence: CASSFGVSGTEAFF. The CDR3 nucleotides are TGTGCCAGCAGTTTTGGGGTTTCCGGCACTGAAGCTTTCTTT.

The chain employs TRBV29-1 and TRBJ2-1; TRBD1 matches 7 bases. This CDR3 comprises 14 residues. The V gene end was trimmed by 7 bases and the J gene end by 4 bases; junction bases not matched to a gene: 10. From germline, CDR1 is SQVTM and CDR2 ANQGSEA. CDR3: CSGTQGMGYNEQFF. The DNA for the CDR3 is TGCAGCGGTACACAGGGGATGGGGTACAATGAGCAGTTCTTC.

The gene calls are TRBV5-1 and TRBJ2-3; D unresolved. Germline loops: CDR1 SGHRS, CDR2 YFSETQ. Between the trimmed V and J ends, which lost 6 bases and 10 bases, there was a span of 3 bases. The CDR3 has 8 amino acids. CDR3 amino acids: CASNSQYF. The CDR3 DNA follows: TGCGCCAGCAATTCGCAGTATTTT.

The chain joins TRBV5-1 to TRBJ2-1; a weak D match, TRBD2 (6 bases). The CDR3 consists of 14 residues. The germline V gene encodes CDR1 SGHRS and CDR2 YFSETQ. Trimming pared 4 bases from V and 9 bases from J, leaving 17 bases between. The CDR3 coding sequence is TGCGCCAGCAGCCCGGGACGACTAGGGAGTGAGCAGTTCTTC. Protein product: CASSPGRLGSEQFF.

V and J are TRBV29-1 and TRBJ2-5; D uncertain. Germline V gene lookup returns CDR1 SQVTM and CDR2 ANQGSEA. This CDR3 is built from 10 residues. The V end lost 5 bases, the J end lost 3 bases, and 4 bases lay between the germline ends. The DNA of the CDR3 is TGCAGCGTTCAGAAAGAGACCCAGTACTTC. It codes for CSVQKETQYF.